Below, 12 T cell receptor beta chains from the same sample are listed, as sequenced in a study of T cells in Graves' hyperthyroidism and ophthalmopathy. Authors of the study amplified TCR beta CDR3 regions from RNA transcripts. Researchers ran a first-round RT-PCR on the TCR CDR3 using the HTBI primer set. TCRdb passed the multiplex PCR reads through MiXCR, listing each CDR3 protein once. Here the sample spans 500,000 or so distinct CDR3 sequences, 15% to 20% being singletons. The sample comprised blood. These receptors came from a woman aged 18-35 years with Graves' ophthalmopathy.

The sample holds a few counts of this clonotype. The chain links TRBV6-2 or TRBV6-3 to TRBJ2-3; 7 bases line up with TRBD1. Unmatched junction bases numbered 6, after V lost 0 bases and J lost 3 bases. This CDR3 has 16 residues. Germline V CDR1 and CDR2: MNHEY, SVGEGT. CDR3 nucleotides: TGTGCCAGCAGTTACTCGAAGGGGGCGAAGACAGATACGCAGTATTTT. Translation gives CASSYSKGAKTDTQYF.

CDR3 bases: TGCAGTGCTAGGGTCACTGGACGGGTGAACACTGAAGCTTTCTTT. Amino acids: CSARVTGRVNTEAFF. This chain links TRBV20-1 with TRBJ1-1; unclear D gene. The CDR3 spans 15 residues. Germline lookup yields CDR1 DFQATT and CDR2 SNEGSKA (reference sequence). Trimming removed 3 bases at V and 0 bases at J, with 14 bases between.

This clonotype was counted a few times. This sequence joins TRBV6-9 and TRBJ2-1, with TRBD1 as a possible D gene (5 bases). The CDR3 contains 14 residues. Trimming left V 3 bases short and J 4 bases short, with 10 bases between. Germline CDR1 is MNHGY and CDR2 is SVAAGI. CDR3 DNA sequence: TGTGCCAGCAGTTACTTCCAGGGATACAATGAGCAGTTCTTC. As protein: CASSYFQGYNEQFF.

This clonotype was recorded at least ten times. The V call is TRBV30, the J call TRBJ1-5; D possibly corresponds to TRBD1 (5 bases). CDR3 size: 14 residues. The V and J ends lost 2 bases and 6 bases respectively, with 14 bases between them. The germline gives CDR1 GTSNPN, CDR2 SVGIG (reference sequence). The CDR3 here is CAWSTQGRGQPQHF. As DNA, the CDR3 is TGTGCCTGGAGTACGCAGGGAAGAGGTCAGCCCCAGCATTTT.

This clonotype appeared many times. The gene calls are TRBV6-1 and TRBJ1-5; 7 nucleotides agree with TRBD1. Germline loops: CDR1 MNHNS, CDR2 SASEGT. The V gene end was trimmed by 4 bases and the J gene end by 4 bases; junction bases not matched to a gene: 4. CDR3 length: 14 residues. Here the CDR3 reads CASSADRENQPQHF. CDR3 DNA sequence: TGTGCCAGCAGTGCCGACAGGGAAAATCAGCCCCAGCATTTT.

This clonotype has a count of ten or more. The gene calls are TRBV12-3 or TRBV12-4 and TRBJ2-7; 11 positions match TRBD2. Unmatched junction bases numbered 4, after V lost 5 bases and J lost 1 base. CDR3 length: 15 amino acids. The CDR3 DNA follows: TGTGCCAGCAGTCGACTAGCGGGACTTTCCTACGAGCAGTACTTC. Translation: CASSRLAGLSYEQYF.

This clonotype was recorded only once. The V gene is TRBV9, the J gene TRBJ2-7; TRBD2 matches at 8 bases. CDR3 length equals 15 residues. Germline trimming cut 3 bases from V and 6 bases from J; bases unmatched to any gene: 11. Germline CDR1 SGDLS, CDR2 YYNGEE. The CDR3 nucleotides read TGTGCCAGCAGCGGGGGGTGGGCTAGCGGGCCCGAGCAGTACTTC. Translated, it gives CASSGGWASGPEQYF.

The J gene is TRBJ1-1, the V gene TRBV7-9, with a possible D match to TRBD1 (6 bases). Trimming removed 6 bases from V and 1 base from J, with 15 bases in between. This CDR3 region has 15 residues. The V gene's germline CDR1 is SEHNR and CDR2 FQNEAQ (reference sequence). This CDR3 is CASSGRGLRNTEAFF. CDR3 nucleotide sequence: TGTGCCAGCAGTGGCAGGGGATTGAGGAACACTGAAGCTTTCTTT.

V usage is TRBV15 and J usage is TRBJ2-1; 7 bases fit TRBD1. The CDR3 spans 13 residues. Germline assignment: CDR1 LNHNV and CDR2 YYDKDF (reference sequence). The J segment lost 6 bases and the V segment lost 7 bases, leaving 6 bases of the junction unmatched. CDR3 DNA sequence: TGTGCCACCACTGGGACAGCCGGCAATGAGCAGTTCTTC. Protein product: CATTGTAGNEQFF.

In this sample, this clonotype turned up many times. The chain links TRBV7-9 to TRBJ2-3; the D call may be TRBD1 or TRBD2 (5 bases each). V was shortened by 7 bases and J by 2 bases, with 16 bases between the two germline ends. Germline V gene lookup returns CDR1 SEHNR and CDR2 FQNEAQ (reference sequence). The CDR3 is 15 amino acids. Written as DNA, the CDR3 is TGTGCCAGCACCTCGCGAGGGGATTCCACAGATACGCAGTATTTT. It is translated as CASTSRGDSTDTQYF.

In this sample, this clonotype turned up a few times. This rearrangement joins TRBV6-1 to TRBJ2-1; D is unclear. V was trimmed by 2 bases and J by 8 bases, leaving 7 bases between them. The germline CDR1 and CDR2 sequences are MNHNS and SASEGT. The CDR3 runs 12 residues. The CDR3 loop is CASSELVYEQFF. The CDR3 nucleotides are TGTGCCAGCAGTGAACTGGTGTATGAGCAGTTCTTC.

Ten or more counts support this clonotype. The chain couples TRBV28 to TRBJ2-7; 7 nucleotides line up with TRBD2. Trimming removed 5 bases from V and 5 bases from J; junction bases left unmatched: 6. The germline V gene encodes CDR1 MDHEN and CDR2 SYDVKM. The CDR3 contains 13 residues. Here the CDR3 DNA reads TGTGCCAGCAGTATGGGAGGGTGGGACGAGCAGTACTTC. Translated, it gives CASSMGGWDEQYF.